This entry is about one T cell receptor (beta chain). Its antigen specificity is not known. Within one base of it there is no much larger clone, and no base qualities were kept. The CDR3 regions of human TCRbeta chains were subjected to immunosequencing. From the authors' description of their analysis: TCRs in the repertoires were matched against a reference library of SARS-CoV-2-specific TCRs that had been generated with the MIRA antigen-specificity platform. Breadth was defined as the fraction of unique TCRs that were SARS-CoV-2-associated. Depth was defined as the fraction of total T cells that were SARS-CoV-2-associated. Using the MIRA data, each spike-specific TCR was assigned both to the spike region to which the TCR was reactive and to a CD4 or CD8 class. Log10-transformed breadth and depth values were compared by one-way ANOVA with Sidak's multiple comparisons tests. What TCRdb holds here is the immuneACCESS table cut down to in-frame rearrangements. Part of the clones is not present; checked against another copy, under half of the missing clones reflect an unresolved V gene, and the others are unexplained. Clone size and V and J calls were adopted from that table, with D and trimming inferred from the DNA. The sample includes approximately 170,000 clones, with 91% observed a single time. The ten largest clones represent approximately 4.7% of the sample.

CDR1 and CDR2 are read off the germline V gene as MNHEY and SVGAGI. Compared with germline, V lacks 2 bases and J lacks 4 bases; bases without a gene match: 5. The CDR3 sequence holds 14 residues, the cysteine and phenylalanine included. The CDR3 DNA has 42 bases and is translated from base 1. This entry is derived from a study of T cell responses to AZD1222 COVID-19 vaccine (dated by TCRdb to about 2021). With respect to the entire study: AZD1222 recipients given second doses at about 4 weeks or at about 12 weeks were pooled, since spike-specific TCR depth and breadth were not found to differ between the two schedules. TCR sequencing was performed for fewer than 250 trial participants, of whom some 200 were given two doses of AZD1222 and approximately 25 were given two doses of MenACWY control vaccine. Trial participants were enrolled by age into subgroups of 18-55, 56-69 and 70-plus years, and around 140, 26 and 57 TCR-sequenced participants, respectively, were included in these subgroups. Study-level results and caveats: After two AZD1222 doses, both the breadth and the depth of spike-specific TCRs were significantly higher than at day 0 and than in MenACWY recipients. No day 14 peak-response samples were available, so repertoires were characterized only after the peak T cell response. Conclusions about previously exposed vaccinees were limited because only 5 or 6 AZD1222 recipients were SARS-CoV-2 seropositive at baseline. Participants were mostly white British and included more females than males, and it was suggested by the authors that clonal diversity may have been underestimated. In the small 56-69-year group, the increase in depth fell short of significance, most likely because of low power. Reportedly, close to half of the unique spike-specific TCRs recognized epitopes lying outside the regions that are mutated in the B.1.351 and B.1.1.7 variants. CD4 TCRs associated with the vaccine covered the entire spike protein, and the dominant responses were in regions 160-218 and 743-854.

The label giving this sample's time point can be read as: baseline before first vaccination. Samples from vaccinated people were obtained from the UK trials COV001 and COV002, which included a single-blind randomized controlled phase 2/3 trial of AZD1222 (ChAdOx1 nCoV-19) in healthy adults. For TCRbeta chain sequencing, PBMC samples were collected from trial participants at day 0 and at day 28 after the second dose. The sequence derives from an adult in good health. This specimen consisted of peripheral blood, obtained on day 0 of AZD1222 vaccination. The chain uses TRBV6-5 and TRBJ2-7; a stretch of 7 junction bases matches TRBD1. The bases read TGTGCCAGCAGTTACGAACAGGGGTCGTACGAGCAGTACTTC. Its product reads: CASSYEQGSYEQYF.